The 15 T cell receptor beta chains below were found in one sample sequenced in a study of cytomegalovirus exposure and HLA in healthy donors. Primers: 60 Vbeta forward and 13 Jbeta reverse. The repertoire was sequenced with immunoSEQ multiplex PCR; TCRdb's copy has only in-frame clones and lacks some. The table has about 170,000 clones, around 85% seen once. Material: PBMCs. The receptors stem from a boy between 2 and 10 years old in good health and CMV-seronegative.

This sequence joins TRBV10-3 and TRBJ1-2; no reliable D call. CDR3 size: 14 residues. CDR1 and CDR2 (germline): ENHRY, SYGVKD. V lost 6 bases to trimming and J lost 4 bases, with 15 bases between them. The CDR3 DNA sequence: TGTGCCATCAGGACCGACACGACCCTCTATGGCTACACCTTC. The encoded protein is CAIRTDTTLYGYTF.

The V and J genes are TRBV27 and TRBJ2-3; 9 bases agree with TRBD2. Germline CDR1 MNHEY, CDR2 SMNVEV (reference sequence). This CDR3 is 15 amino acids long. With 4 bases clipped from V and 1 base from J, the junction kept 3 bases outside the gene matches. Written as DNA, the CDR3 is TGTGCCAGCAGTTGGCGGGAGGGGGGCACAGATACGCAGTATTTT. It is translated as CASSWREGGTDTQYF.

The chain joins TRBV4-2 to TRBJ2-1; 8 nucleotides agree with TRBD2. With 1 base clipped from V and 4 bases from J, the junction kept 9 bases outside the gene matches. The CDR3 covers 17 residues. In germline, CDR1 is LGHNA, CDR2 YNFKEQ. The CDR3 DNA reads TGTGCCAGCAGCCAAGTGGTGCAGCGGGGGACTTACAATGAGCAGTTCTTC. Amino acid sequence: CASSQVVQRGTYNEQFF.

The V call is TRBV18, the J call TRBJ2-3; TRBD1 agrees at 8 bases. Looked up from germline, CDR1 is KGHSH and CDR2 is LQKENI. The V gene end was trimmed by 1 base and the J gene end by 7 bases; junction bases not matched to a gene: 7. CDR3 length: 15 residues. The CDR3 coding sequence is TGTGCCAGCTCACCACAGACAGGGGACTGGAATACGCAGTATTTT. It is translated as CASSPQTGDWNTQYF.

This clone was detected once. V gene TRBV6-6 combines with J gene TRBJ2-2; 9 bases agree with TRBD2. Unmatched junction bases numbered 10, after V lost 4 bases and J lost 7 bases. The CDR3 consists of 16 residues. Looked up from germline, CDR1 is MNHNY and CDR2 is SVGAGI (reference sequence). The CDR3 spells CASSFRAGGYNGELFF. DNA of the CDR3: TGTGCCAGCAGTTTCCGCGCGGGGGGGTATAACGGGGAGCTGTTTTTT.

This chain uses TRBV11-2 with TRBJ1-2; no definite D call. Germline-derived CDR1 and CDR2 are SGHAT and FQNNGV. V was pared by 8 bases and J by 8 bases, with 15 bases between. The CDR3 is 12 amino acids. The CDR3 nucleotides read TGTGCCAGCGGCAGGCGCTCCCTGGGCTACACCTTC. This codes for CASGRRSLGYTF.

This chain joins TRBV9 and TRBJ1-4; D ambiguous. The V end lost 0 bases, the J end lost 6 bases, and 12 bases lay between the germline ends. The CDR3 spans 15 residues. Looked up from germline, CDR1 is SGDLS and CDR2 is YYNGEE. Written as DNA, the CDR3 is TGTGCCAGCAGCGTAGGAGAGGGAAGAGATGAAAAACTGTTTTTT. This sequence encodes CASSVGEGRDEKLFF.

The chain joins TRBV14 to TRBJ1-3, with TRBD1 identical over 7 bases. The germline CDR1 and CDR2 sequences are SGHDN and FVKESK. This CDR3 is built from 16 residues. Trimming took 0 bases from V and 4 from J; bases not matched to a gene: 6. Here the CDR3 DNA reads TGTGCCAGCAGCCAAGACATGGGGACAGCGGGAAACACCATATATTTT. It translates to CASSQDMGTAGNTIYF.

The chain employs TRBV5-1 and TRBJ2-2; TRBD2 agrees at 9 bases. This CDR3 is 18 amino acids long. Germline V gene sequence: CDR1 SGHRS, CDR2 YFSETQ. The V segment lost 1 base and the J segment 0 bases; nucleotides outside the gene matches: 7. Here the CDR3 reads CASSLWASGASNTGELFF. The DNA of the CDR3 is TGCGCCAGCAGCTTGTGGGCTAGCGGGGCCTCGAACACCGGGGAGCTGTTTTTT.

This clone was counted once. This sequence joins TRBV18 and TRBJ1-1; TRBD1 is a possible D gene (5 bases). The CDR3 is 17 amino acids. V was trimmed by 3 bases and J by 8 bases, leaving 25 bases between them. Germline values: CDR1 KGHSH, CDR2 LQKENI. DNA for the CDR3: TGTGCCAGCTCACCCTCCCTTGGCGTAGGATTCCAGGGAGAAGCTTTCTTT. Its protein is CASSPSLGVGFQGEAFF.

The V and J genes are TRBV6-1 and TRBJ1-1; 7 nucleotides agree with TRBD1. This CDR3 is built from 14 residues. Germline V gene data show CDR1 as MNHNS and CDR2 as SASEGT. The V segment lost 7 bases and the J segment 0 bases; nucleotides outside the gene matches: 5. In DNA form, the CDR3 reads TGTGCCAGCACCATGACAGGGCTGAACACTGAAGCTTTCTTT. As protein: CASTMTGLNTEAFF.

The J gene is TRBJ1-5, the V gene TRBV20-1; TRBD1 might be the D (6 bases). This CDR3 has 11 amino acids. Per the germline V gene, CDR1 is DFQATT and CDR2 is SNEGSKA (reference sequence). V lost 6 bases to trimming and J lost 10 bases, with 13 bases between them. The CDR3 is CSAAEDSPQHF. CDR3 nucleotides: TGCAGTGCCGCTGAGGACAGCCCCCAGCATTTT.

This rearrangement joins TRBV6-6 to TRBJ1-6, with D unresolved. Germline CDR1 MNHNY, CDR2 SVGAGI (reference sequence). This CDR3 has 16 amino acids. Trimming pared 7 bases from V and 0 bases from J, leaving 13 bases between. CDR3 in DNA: TGTGCCAGCACCGGACTGACGAGCTCCTATAATTCACCCCTCCACTTT. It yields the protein CASTGLTSSYNSPLHF.

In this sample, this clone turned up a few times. The CDR3 coding sequence is TGTGCCAGCAGTTACTCGCCAGGGTTAGATGGCTACACCTTC. It is translated as CASSYSPGLDGYTF. V usage is TRBV6-6 and J usage is TRBJ1-2; D is perhaps TRBD1 (5 bases). V was cut by 0 bases and J by 6 bases, with 11 bases left in between. Germline CDR1 is MNHNY and CDR2 is SVGAGI (reference sequence). This CDR3 is 14 amino acids long.

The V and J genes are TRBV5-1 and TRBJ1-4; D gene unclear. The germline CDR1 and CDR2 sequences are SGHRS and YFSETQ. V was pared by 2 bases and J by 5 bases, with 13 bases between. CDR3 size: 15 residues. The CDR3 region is CASSFGRGMNEKLFF. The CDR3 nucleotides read TGCGCCAGCAGCTTTGGACGAGGGATGAATGAAAAACTGTTTTTT.